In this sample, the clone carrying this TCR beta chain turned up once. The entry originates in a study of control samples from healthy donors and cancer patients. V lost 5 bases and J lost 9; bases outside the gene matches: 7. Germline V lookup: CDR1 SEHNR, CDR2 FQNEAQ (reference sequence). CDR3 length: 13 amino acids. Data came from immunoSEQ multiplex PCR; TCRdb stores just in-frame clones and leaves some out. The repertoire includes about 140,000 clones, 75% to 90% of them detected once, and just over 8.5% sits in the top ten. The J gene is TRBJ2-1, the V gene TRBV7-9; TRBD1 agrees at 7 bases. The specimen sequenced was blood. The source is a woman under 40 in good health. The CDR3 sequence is CASSTETGTEQFF. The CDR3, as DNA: TGTGCCAGCAGCACGGAGACAGGGACTGAGCAGTTCTTC.